This T cell receptor (beta chain) came from a study of blood T cell repertoires in COVID-19. About the research overall: T cells, B-cell-depleted T cells, or PBMCs provided the cDNA or gDNA that served as material.

Trimming removed 3 bases from V and 9 bases from J; junction bases left unmatched: 8. The length of the CDR3 is 14 residues. CDR1 is SGHAT, CDR2 FQNNGV, per germline. TCRdb keeps only in-frame clones here, not all; method: immunoSEQ multiplex PCR. The table lists over 150,000 clones, roughly 90% of them singletons. Seattle enrolled patients during active infection and tracked them longitudinally. This clone was seen just once. The sequenced sample was peripheral blood. The chain combines TRBV11-2 with TRBJ2-1; 7 bases align to TRBD2. This TCR came from a middle-aged man with COVID-19, enrolled during active disease. The CDR3 DNA follows: TGTGCCAGCAGCTTTGGGAGGGAATTGCTTGAGCAGTTCTTC. Translated, it gives CASSFGRELLEQFF.